This T cell receptor (beta chain) was obtained from a study of CD8 T cells in Susac syndrome. Germline V gene lookup returns CDR1 SEHNR and CDR2 FQNEAQ (reference sequence). This CDR3 comprises 14 residues. Germline trimming cut 7 bases from V and 2 bases from J; bases unmatched to any gene: 6. A quantity of roughly 0.5 to 1 ug RNA underwent reverse transcription using random hexamers. TCRdb recomputed calls from the immunoSEQ multiplex PCR reads with MiXCR, one row per CDR3 protein. The profile covers around 270,000 distinct CDR3 sequences, with approximately 85% appearing a single time and about 0.22% taken by the ten largest.

The rearrangement joins TRBV7-9 to TRBJ2-7; 9 bases are a match to TRBD1. This clonotype was sampled from a human donor with multiple sclerosis. Sample: CD8+ T cells from PBMCs. The CDR3 nucleotides read TGTGCCAGCACCCCGGGACAGGGTGCCTACGAGCAGTACTTC. Amino acids: CASTPGQGAYEQYF.